Listed below are T cell receptor beta chains from one sample, sequenced in a study of T-cell reconstitution after alpha-beta-depleted transplantation in children. MiXCR was run by TCRdb on the PCR reads, yielding one entry per CDR3 protein. The sample carries roughly 420,000 distinct CDR3 sequences, about a sixth recorded once. The source material was PBMCs, mostly from graft donor cells, sampled 360 days after TCRalphabeta/CD19-depleted stem cell transplant. Source of these receptors: a boy under two years old who had a stem cell transplant for Wiskott-Aldrich syndrome, so the T cells may come from the graft donor. Each CDR3 is given with its conserved first and last residue. D genes are given only for firm matches. Expanded clones get a size class; other rows say once, few or many, or leave the size out.

V	size	J	D	CDR3	DNA
TRBV6-2/TRBV6-3	many	TRBJ2-1	TRBD1	CASRQQGWGEQFF	TGTGCCAGCAGACAACAGGGGTGGGGTGAGCAGTTCTTC
TRBV6-2/TRBV6-3	-	TRBJ2-7	-	CASSNVAGIDEQYF	TGTGCCAGCAGCAACGTAGCAGGGATCGACGAGCAGTACTTC
TRBV20-1	-	TRBJ2-5	-	CSAGTPLQETQYF	TGCAGTGCTGGGACACCTCTCCAAGAGACCCAGTACTTC
TRBV18	few	TRBJ2-1	-	CASSRAGTGNEQFF	TGTGCCAGCTCACGAGCCGGTACGGGCAATGAGCAGTTCTTC
TRBV3-1	few	TRBJ2-1	TRBD2	CASSQGVAGRGNEQFF	TGTGCCAGCAGCCAAGGCGTAGCGGGTAGGGGCAATGAGCAGTTCTTC
TRBV7-6	few	TRBJ2-1	TRBD2	CASSSPSGANNEQFF	TGTGCCAGCAGCTCCCCTAGCGGGGCCAACAATGAGCAGTTCTTC
TRBV20-1	-	TRBJ2-1	TRBD2	CSAREREDAYNEQFF	TGCAGTGCTAGAGAGCGGGAGGATGCCTACAATGAGCAGTTCTTC
TRBV30	-	TRBJ2-1	TRBD2	CAWSNSGRAWSEQFF	TGTGCCTGGAGTAACAGCGGGAGGGCGTGGAGTGAGCAGTTCTTC
TRBV3-1	few	TRBJ2-1	-	CASSHSGTTLSEQFF	TGTGCCAGCAGCCATTCCGGCACGACTTTGTCTGAGCAGTTCTTC
TRBV7-9	-	TRBJ1-1	-	CASARFMNTEAFF	TGTGCCAGCGCCCGGTTCATGAACACTGAAGCTTTCTTT
TRBV6-2/TRBV6-3	-	TRBJ1-1	-	CASSYSGPTEAFF	TGTGCCAGCAGTTATTCCGGGCCCACTGAAGCTTTCTTT
TRBV6-1	-	TRBJ2-3	TRBD1	CASPPGTGGTDTQYF	TGTGCCAGCCCCCCCGGGACAGGGGGAACAGATACGCAGTATTTT
TRBV28	few	TRBJ2-5	-	CASSLYNSQETQYF	TGTGCCAGCAGTTTATACAACAGCCAAGAGACCCAGTACTTC
TRBV11-1	-	TRBJ2-1	TRBD2	CASSLTLTSGGIHNEQFF	TGTGCCAGCAGCTTAACTCTGACTAGCGGGGGGATCCACAATGAGCAGTTCTTC
TRBV30	-	TRBJ2-1	-	CASSPGALLNEQFF	TGTGCCTCCTCTCCGGGGGCCCTACTGAATGAGCAGTTCTTC
TRBV18	-	TRBJ2-5	-	CASSPIQVPSAQYF	TGTGCCAGCTCACCAATACAGGTGCCCTCAGCCCAGTACTTC
TRBV4-1	-	TRBJ2-4	-	CASSQDLRVGGIQYF	TGCGCCAGCAGCCAAGATCTTAGGGTAGGAGGCATTCAGTACTTC
TRBV4-3	-	TRBJ2-1	-	CASSQDYRPVPYNEQFF	TGCGCCAGCAGCCAAGATTATCGGCCAGTCCCCTACAATGAGCAGTTCTTC
TRBV7-2	many	TRBJ2-7	-	CASSLLYEQYF	TGTGCCAGCAGTTTACTTTACGAGCAGTACTTC
TRBV4-2	few	TRBJ1-1	-	CASSQSSGTEAFF	TGTGCCAGCAGCCAAAGTTCTGGCACTGAAGCTTTCTTT
TRBV25-1	few	TRBJ2-5	-	CASSEGSGLLATQYF	TGTGCCAGCAGTGAAGGCAGCGGACTCTTGGCGACCCAGTACTTC
TRBV28	-	TRBJ1-6	-	CASRLDYSPLHF	TGTGCCAGCAGACTAGATTATTCACCCCTCCACTTT
TRBV12-3/TRBV12-4	few	TRBJ2-7	TRBD1	CASSTGGKDEQYF	TGTGCCAGCAGTACAGGGGGCAAAGACGAGCAGTACTTC
TRBV10-3	few	TRBJ2-2	-	CAISERGGTGELFF	TGTGCCATCAGTGAAAGGGGGGGCACCGGGGAGCTGTTTTTT
TRBV5-1	few	TRBJ2-2	-	CASSLGTPTLSGELFF	TGCGCCAGCAGCTTGGGGACCCCTACGCTGTCCGGGGAGCTGTTTTTT
TRBV29-1	few	TRBJ1-4	TRBD1	CSVTGQGGEKLFF	TGCAGCGTGACCGGACAGGGAGGTGAAAAACTGTTTTTT
TRBV7-6	-	TRBJ2-1	-	CASSASRAAMNEQFF	TGTGCCAGCAGCGCATCCAGGGCCGCCATGAATGAGCAGTTCTTC
TRBV20-1	-	TRBJ2-7	-	CSARESRKVEQYF	TGCAGTGCTAGAGAGAGCAGGAAGGTCGAGCAGTACTTC
TRBV4-2	few	TRBJ1-2	TRBD1	CASSQDSTRTGIGYTF	TGTGCCAGCAGCCAAGACTCTACCAGGACAGGGATAGGCTACACCTTC
TRBV20-1	-	TRBJ1-6	-	CSAVQGTNSPLHF	TGCAGTGCAGTACAGGGAACAAATTCACCCCTCCACTTT